Following are 20 T cell receptor beta chains from one sample sequenced in a study of long-term antiretroviral therapy in people with HIV. Samples were assayed with immunoSEQ v3.0 at survey level. TCRdb's copy holds only in-frame clones and misses some; the assay was immunoSEQ multiplex PCR. The sample has 30,000 to 40,000 clones; around 72% are singletons. The sample in question was unsorted PBMCs, obtained 3.1 years after starting antiretroviral therapy. The receptors were sampled from a woman between 45 and 65 years old with HIV.

The rearrangement links TRBV4-2 to TRBJ2-2; TRBD2 matches 7 bases. The trim removed 0 bases at V and 3 bases at J, leaving 4 bases unmatched. Germline-derived CDR1 and CDR2 are LGHNA and YNFKEQ. This CDR3 has 16 amino acids. For the CDR3, the DNA is TGTGCCAGCAGCCAAGAAGCTAGCGGATACACCGGGGAGCTGTTTTTT. As protein: CASSQEASGYTGELFF.

The chain uses TRBV27 and TRBJ2-3; D gene unclear. Trimming took 3 bases from V and 1 from J, leaving 5 bases between them. The germline CDR1 and CDR2 sequences are MNHEY and SMNVEV (reference sequence). The CDR3 is 13 amino acids. The CDR3 DNA reads TGTGCCAGCAGTTTGCTCCGCACAGATACGCAGTATTTT. This gives the protein CASSLLRTDTQYF.

This clone was seen more than once but under ten times. DNA for the CDR3: TGTGCCAGCAGGAGGACAGGGGGGGATCAGCCCCAGCATTTT. It yields the protein CASRRTGGDQPQHF. The V gene is TRBV2, the J gene TRBJ1-5, with 10 bases that match TRBD1. There are 14 residues in the CDR3. V lost 6 bases and J lost 5; bases outside the gene matches: 4. The germline gives CDR1 SNHLY, CDR2 FYNNEI. Full variable domain (missing parts from reference TRBV2 and TRBJ1-5): EPEVTQTPSHQVTQMGQEVILRCVPISNHLYFYWYRQILGQKVEFLVSFYNNEISEKSEIFDDQFSVERPDGSNFTLKIRSTKLEDSAMYFCASRRTGGDQPQHFGDGTRLSIL.

The CDR3 region has the DNA TGCAGCGGTGGGACAGGGGAACACACTGAAGCTTTCTTT. It codes for CSGGTGEHTEAFF. This chain uses TRBV29-1 with TRBJ1-1; 10 bases are a match to TRBD1. This CDR3 spans 13 amino acids. The V gene's germline CDR1 is SQVTM and CDR2 ANQGSEA. V lost 7 bases to trimming and J lost 3 bases; unmatched junction nucleotides: 5.

This chain links TRBV7-2 with TRBJ1-1; D remains ambiguous. This CDR3 is built from 13 residues. V lost 1 base and J 0 bases, leaving 3 bases between the germline ends. Germline values: CDR1 SGHTA, CDR2 FQGNSA. This CDR3 reads CASSLEVNTEAFF. The CDR3 nucleotides are TGTGCCAGCAGCTTAGAAGTGAACACTGAAGCTTTCTTT.

This sequence joins TRBV5-1 and TRBJ1-4, with D uncertain. Germline CDR1 reads SGHRS; CDR2 reads YFSETQ. V lost 0 bases, J lost 8 bases, and 14 bases lay in between. The CDR3 sequence is 15 residues long. Written as DNA, the CDR3 is TGCGCCAGCAGCTTGGCCGGTAATGTCGGGGAAAAACTGTTTTTT. It codes for CASSLAGNVGEKLFF. Supplemented by reference TRBV5-1 and TRBJ1-4, the full variable domain reads KAGVTQTPRYLIKTRGQQVTLSCSPISGHRSVSWYQQTPGQGLQFLFEYFSETQRNKGNFPGRFSGRQFSNSRSEMNVSTLELGDSALYLCASSLAGNVGEKLFFGSGTQLSVL.

V and J are TRBV18 and TRBJ2-5, with TRBD1 identical over 9 bases. The CDR3 runs to 17 residues. Per the germline V gene, CDR1 is KGHSH and CDR2 is LQKENI. With V trimmed by 6 bases and J by 2 bases, 13 bases remained unmatched. CDR3 DNA: TGTGCCAGCTCCCGAGCACCATGGACAGGGGATCAAGAGACCCAGTACTTC. Translating it yields CASSRAPWTGDQETQYF.

This sequence joins TRBV7-6 and TRBJ2-2; 8 bases fit TRBD1. The CDR3 sequence is 15 residues long. Trimming cost V 2 bases and J 5 bases; bases outside gene matches: 4. The germline CDR1 and CDR2 sequences are SGHVS and FNYEAQ. The CDR3 nucleotides read TGTGCCAGCAGCTTACAGGGGGCGCGAACCGGGGAGCTGTTTTTT. This codes for CASSLQGARTGELFF.

The chain recombines TRBV27 with TRBJ2-3, with TRBD2 identical over 14 bases. This CDR3 is built from 17 residues. Trimming removed 5 bases from V and 6 bases from J; junction bases left unmatched: 10. CDR1 is MNHEY and CDR2 is SMNVEV in the germline V gene (reference sequence). The CDR3 loop reads CASSPRLAGGSRDTQYF. For the CDR3, the DNA is TGTGCCAGCAGTCCCCGACTAGCGGGGGGGTCTAGGGATACGCAGTATTTT.

This clone was observed a handful of times. CDR3 DNA: TGTGCCAGCAGCTCCAGGGGACAGACCATATATTTT. Translating gives CASSSRGQTIYF. This chain links TRBV7-2 with TRBJ1-3, with 7 bases lining up with TRBD1. V trimming: 4 bases; J trimming: 10 bases; junction bases outside the gene matches: 4. The CDR3 has 12 residues. Germline V lookup: CDR1 SGHTA, CDR2 FQGNSA.

The gene calls are TRBV12-5 and TRBJ2-1, with 10 bases fitting TRBD2. Looked up from germline, CDR1 is LGHNT and CDR2 is FRNRAP. There are 17 residues in the CDR3. V lost 5 bases to trimming and J lost 6 bases; unmatched junction nucleotides: 13. In DNA, the CDR3 is TGTGCTAGTGGTCTACCATTGAGCGGGGGGGCCGGCAATGAGCAGTTCTTC. Translation: CASGLPLSGGAGNEQFF.

In this sample, this clone turned up once. The chain uses TRBV4-1 and TRBJ2-5, with D tentatively TRBD2 (6 bases). The CDR3 sequence is 15 residues long. V lost 1 base, J lost 5 bases, and 14 bases lay in between. Germline CDR1 MGHRA, CDR2 YSYEKL. The CDR3 DNA follows: TGCGCCAGCAGCCAAGGGGGAATTGGGGGGGAGACCCAGTACTTC. The encoded protein is CASSQGGIGGETQYF.

The table lists this clone with a few counts. The chain is built from TRBV5-1 and TRBJ2-7, with TRBD1 matching 11 bases. Trimming at V came to 2 bases and at J to 6 bases, leaving 4 bases not matched to a gene. The CDR3 runs 14 residues. Germline values: CDR1 SGHRS, CDR2 YFSETQ. CDR3 nucleotide sequence: TGCGCCAGCAGCTTCGGACAGGGGGCCCCCGAGCAGTACTTC. Encoded protein: CASSFGQGAPEQYF.

The chain joins TRBV27 to TRBJ1-6, with D possibly matching TRBD1 (6 bases). V lost 6 bases, J lost 10 bases, and 10 bases lay in between. The germline CDR1 and CDR2 sequences are MNHEY and SMNVEV (reference sequence). This CDR3 has 12 residues. This CDR3 reads CASRDRGSPLHF. The CDR3 bases are TGTGCCAGCAGGGACAGAGGGTCACCCCTCCACTTT.

The CDR3 is CASSLDRGTGELFF. The CDR3 DNA reads TGTGCCAGCAGTTTAGACAGGGGAACCGGGGAGCTGTTTTTT. V is TRBV6-4 and J is TRBJ2-2, with TRBD1 matching 8 bases. The CDR3 sequence is 14 residues long. Per germline, CDR1 MRHNA and CDR2 SNTAGT. Germline trimming cut 5 bases from V and 5 bases from J; bases unmatched to any gene: 4.

The gene calls are TRBV19 and TRBJ2-5, with 8 positions matching TRBD2. J lost 0 bases, V lost 5 bases, and 5 bases had no gene match. This CDR3 region has 15 residues. The germline V gene has CDR1 LNHDA and CDR2 SQIVND (reference sequence). The CDR3 region is CASSPGGRYQETQYF. For the CDR3, the DNA is TGTGCCAGTAGTCCGGGGGGGAGGTACCAAGAGACCCAGTACTTC. Supplemented by reference TRBV19 and TRBJ2-5, the full variable domain reads DGGITQSPKYLFRKEGQNVTLSCEQNLNHDAMYWYRQDPGQGLRLIYYSQIVNDFQKGDIAEGYSVSREKKESFPLTVTSAQKNPTAFYLCASSPGGRYQETQYFGPGTRLLVL.

The J gene is TRBJ1-6, the V gene TRBV5-1; D is ambiguous. This CDR3 region has 15 residues. V was shortened by 4 bases and J by 5 bases, with 13 bases between the two germline ends. Germline-derived CDR1 and CDR2 are SGHRS and YFSETQ. DNA for the CDR3: TGCGCCAGCAGCGCCCGGGCCGACGATAATTCACCCCTCCACTTT. Its translation: CASSARADDNSPLHF.

The chain carries TRBV2 and TRBJ1-6, with a possible D match to TRBD1 (5 bases). The CDR3 loop spans 15 amino acids. V dropped 7 bases and J dropped 6 bases, with 16 bases sitting between them. Germline V CDR1 and CDR2: SNHLY, FYNNEI. The CDR3 here is CASIGTEGGNSPLHF. DNA for the CDR3: TGTGCCAGCATTGGGACGGAGGGAGGTAATTCACCCCTCCACTTT.

The rearrangement joins TRBV27 to TRBJ1-6; D is perhaps TRBD1 (6 bases). Germline V gives CDR1 MNHEY, CDR2 SMNVEV (reference sequence). Deletions cut 4 bases from V and 7 bases from J, with 11 bases between. CDR3 length: 14 amino acids. The CDR3 reads CASSSRDTNSPLHF. The DNA of the CDR3 is TGTGCCAGCAGTTCTCGGGACACCAATTCACCCCTCCACTTT.

This chain uses TRBV2 with TRBJ1-1; possible D gene TRBD1, 6 bases. The CDR3 is 11 amino acids. V lost 5 bases and J 10 bases, leaving 11 bases between the germline ends. CDR1 and CDR2 from the germline V gene are SNHLY and FYNNEI. CDR3 loop: CASSWTEGAFF. The CDR3 DNA reads as TGTGCCAGCAGTTGGACAGAGGGAGCTTTCTTT.